Below, one T cell receptor (beta chain) is given with its context. Antigen specificity is unknown. Researchers ran the PCR with 60 Vbeta and 13 Jbeta primers. Generated by immunoSEQ multiplex PCR, the TCRdb table keeps only in-frame clones and is missing some. Its clone listing holds 140,000 to 150,000 clones. V shed 0 bases and J shed 3 bases, with 10 bases lying between them. The CDR3 is made up of 15 amino acids. Germline CDR1 SGDLS, CDR2 YYNGEE. The data were taken from a study of cytomegalovirus exposure and HLA in healthy donors. Study results and caveats: In vitro experiments confirmed that a few CMV-associated chains were specific for CMV antigens.

Sequencing used PBMCs. The sequence derives from a woman aged 45-65 years in good health and CMV-seronegative. This chain joins TRBV9 and TRBJ2-1, with TRBD1 as a possible D gene (5 bases). The CDR3 reads CASSVAAQVYNEQFF. CDR3 sequence (DNA): TGTGCCAGCAGCGTAGCTGCACAGGTCTACAATGAGCAGTTCTTC.